Listed below are T cell receptor beta chains from one sample, sequenced in a study of vaccination and CD4 T cells after COVID-19. TCRdb re-called the PCR reads with MiXCR, one entry per CDR3 protein. The data contain 20,000 to 30,000 distinct CDR3 sequences, 64% of them singletons. These receptors have no known antigen. Sequencing was performed on CD4+ T cells from blood, cultured in vitro. The receptors come from a human donor who had recovered from COVID-19. Both conserved end residues are part of each CDR3. The D gene is left open where the match is weak. Where a row states a size, it is once, few, many or the class of an expanded clone; other rows omit it.

.,.,TRBJ1-2,TRBV7-9,CASSLQRRINYGYTF,TGTGCCAGCAGCTTACAAAGACGGATTAACTATGGCTACACCTTC
few,TRBD1,TRBJ1-5,TRBV20-1,CSARGDRAGGPQHF,TGCAGTGCTAGAGGGGACAGGGCAGGGGGGCCCCAGCATTTT
few,.,TRBJ2-2,TRBV20-1,CSARLGSWTGELFF,TGCAGTGCTAGGTTGGGGAGTTGGACCGGGGAGCTGTTTTTT
.,.,TRBJ2-7,TRBV15,CATSRDGGEQYF,TGTGCCACCAGCAGAGACGGTGGCGAGCAGTACTTC
few,.,TRBJ2-7,TRBV24-1,CATSHPVRGTYEQYF,TGTGCCACCAGCCATCCTGTCAGGGGTACCTACGAGCAGTACTTC
once,.,TRBJ1-1,TRBV6-5,CASSYDTYTEAFF,TGTGCCAGCAGTTACGACACCTACACTGAAGCTTTCTTT
few,.,TRBJ1-6,TRBV23-1,CAAVRTLTNSPLHF,TGCGCCGCAGTACGGACACTCACTAATTCACCCCTCCACTTT
.,.,TRBJ2-3,TRBV20-1,CSASLAGTQYF,TGCAGTGCTAGCTTGGCGGGTACGCAGTATTTT
.,TRBD1,TRBJ1-2,TRBV20-1,CSTWTGGYGYTF,TGCAGTACCTGGACAGGGGGCTATGGCTACACCTTC
.,TRBD1,TRBJ1-6,TRBV6-1,CASREWTGGSPLHF,TGTGCCAGCAGAGAATGGACAGGGGGATCACCCCTCCACTTT
.,.,TRBJ2-7,TRBV30,CAWSVIRRYEQYF,TGTGCCTGGAGTGTAATTCGGAGATACGAGCAGTACTTC
.,TRBD1,TRBJ1-5,TRBV15,CATSRGAGQGSNQPQHF,TGTGCCACCAGCAGAGGCGCCGGACAGGGAAGCAATCAGCCCCAGCATTTT
.,TRBD1,TRBJ1-6,TRBV11-1,CASSLFAPGQGNSPLHF,TGTGCCAGCAGCCTTTTCGCACCGGGACAGGGGAATTCACCCCTCCACTTT
.,.,TRBJ1-2,TRBV19,CASSIGRQKYGYTF,TGTGCCAGTAGTATCGGCCGACAGAAATATGGCTACACCTTC
.,.,TRBJ1-2,TRBV18,CASSLQEANYGYTF,TGTGCCAGCTCACTACAGGAAGCTAACTATGGCTACACCTTC
few,TRBD2,TRBJ2-1,TRBV7-8,CASSHWTSGRNEQFF,TGTGCCAGCAGCCATTGGACTAGCGGGAGGAATGAGCAGTTCTTC
.,TRBD1,TRBJ1-2,TRBV7-2,CASSVDRGRANYGYTF,TGTGCCAGCAGCGTTGACAGGGGGAGAGCTAACTATGGCTACACCTTC